A single sample gave rise to the 5 T cell receptor beta chains below, sequenced in a study of shared clonotypes between healthy human individuals. The assay was immunoSEQ multiplex PCR, and TCRdb's table has in-frame clones only and misses some. This sample yields approximately 980,000 clones, of which roughly 72% are seen a single time; roughly 1.5% belongs to the top ten. Specimen: memory CD4+ T cells sorted from blood. Subset in this sample: CD45RA-negative fraction. Every receptor here comes from a man younger than 35 in good health.

This sequence joins TRBV10-1 and TRBJ2-7; no clear D gene. Trimming removed 3 bases at V and 2 bases at J, with 11 bases between. The CDR3 has 14 residues. CDR1 WNHNN and CDR2 SYGVQD come from the germline V gene (reference sequence). CDR3 amino acids: CASSDSPNPYEQYF. CDR3 sequence (DNA): TGCGCCAGCAGTGATTCCCCGAACCCCTACGAGCAGTACTTC.

The chain has TRBV5-1 and TRBJ2-7, with 8 nucleotides matching TRBD1. The ends lost 5 bases at V and 3 bases at J; junction bases unmatched: 4. Germline loops: CDR1 SGHRS, CDR2 YFSETQ. The CDR3 is 13 residues long. The CDR3 coding sequence is TGCGCCAGCAGACCCGGGACAGGCTACGAGCAGTACTTC. As protein: CASRPGTGYEQYF.

This clone was detected once. The CDR3, as DNA: TGTGCCTGGAGTGCCCTAGGGACAGGGGCTTACAATGAGCAGTTCTTC. Protein: CAWSALGTGAYNEQFF. The chain carries TRBV30 and TRBJ2-1; 10 bases are shared with TRBD1. The junction had 7 bases not matched to a gene; V was cut back by 1 base and J by 4 bases. Germline CDR1 GTSNPN, CDR2 SVGIG (reference sequence). The CDR3 runs 16 residues.

The V call is TRBV11-2, the J call TRBJ2-1, with 7 nucleotides matching TRBD2. The CDR3 contains 15 residues. J was trimmed by 8 bases and V by 6 bases; bases with no gene match: 13. Germline V gene lookup returns CDR1 SGHAT and CDR2 FQNNGV. CDR3 residues: CASRSWGGKFHEQFF. CDR3 DNA sequence: TGTGCCAGCAGGTCTTGGGGGGGAAAATTCCATGAGCAGTTCTTC.

This clone was detected only once. This chain uses TRBV10-3 with TRBJ2-3, with D hard to call. Germline V lookup: CDR1 ENHRY, CDR2 SYGVKD. The CDR3 is 17 residues long. Trimming stripped 0 bases from V and 0 bases from J, with 13 bases between. The CDR3 loop reads CAISESIGVTSTDTQYF. As DNA, the CDR3 is TGTGCCATCAGTGAGTCAATAGGAGTGACTAGCACAGATACGCAGTATTTT.